The 26 T cell receptor beta chains below were found in one sample sequenced in a study of blood T cells in healthy people across ages. PCR was performed a second time for about 6 to 12 cycles using a sample-barcoded 5' primer and a J-beta primer mix. From the 5' RACE reads, TCRdb called clonotypes with MiXCR, one entry per CDR3 protein. The table records a few hundred thousand distinct CDR3 sequences, 50% to 60% of them present only once. Sample: blood. Source of these receptors: a man aged 60-69 years in good health.

The CDR3 sequence is CASSPRPKANYGYTF. DNA of the CDR3: TGTGCCAGCAGCCCAAGACCTAAAGCTAACTATGGCTACACCTTC. This chain uses TRBV7-2 with TRBJ1-2, with no clear D. Germline lookup yields CDR1 SGHTA and CDR2 FQGNSA. This CDR3 region has 15 residues. Trimming removed 5 bases from V and 0 bases from J, with 13 bases in between. Looking up the rest from reference TRBV7-2 and TRBJ1-2 gives the full variable domain: GAGVSQSPSNKVTEKGKDVELRCDPISGHTALYWYRQSLGQGLEFLIYFQGNSAPDKSGLPSDRFSAERTGGSVSTLTIQRTQQEDSAVYLCASSPRPKANYGYTFGSGTRLTVV.

The chain is built from TRBV2 and TRBJ1-5, with D possibly matching TRBD1 (5 bases). V shed 4 bases and J shed 1 base, with 8 bases lying between them. The CDR3 runs to 14 residues. The germline gives CDR1 SNHLY, CDR2 FYNNEI. The chain's CDR3 is CASSAGGSNQPQHF. CDR3 nucleotides: TGTGCCAGCAGTGCGGGGGGGAGCAATCAGCCCCAGCATTTT. Full variable domain (missing parts from reference TRBV2 and TRBJ1-5): EPEVTQTPSHQVTQMGQEVILRCVPISNHLYFYWYRQILGQKVEFLVSFYNNEISEKSEIFDDQFSVERPDGSNFTLKIRSTKLEDSAMYFCASSAGGSNQPQHFGDGTRLSIL.

This clonotype has more than one count but fewer than ten. CDR3 sequence reads: CASSLGTQTSYEQYF. The CDR3 bases are TGTGCCAGCAGTCTCGGGACCCAGACCTCCTACGAGCAGTACTTC. The V call is TRBV12-3 or TRBV12-4, the J call TRBJ2-7; D could derive from TRBD1 or TRBD2 (5 bases each). Trimming pared 5 bases from V and 0 bases from J, leaving 14 bases between. This CDR3 is 15 amino acids long.

The chain is built from TRBV12-3 or TRBV12-4 and TRBJ2-5; D is unclear. The DNA end is more similar to TRBJ2-7, so the J call may be wrong. The CDR3 is made up of 13 amino acids. The CDR3 loop reads CASSLIGNNEQYF. DNA for the CDR3: TGTGCCAGCAGTTTGATAGGGAACAACGAGCAGTACTTC.

In its sample, this clonotype was seen a few times. The chain employs TRBV7-2 and TRBJ2-3, with D possibly being TRBD2 (5 bases). Germline CDR1 and CDR2: SGHTA and FQGNSA. The CDR3 has 16 amino acids. V was shortened by 2 bases and J by 4 bases, with 16 bases between the two germline ends. CDR3: CASSLKASIVPDTQYF. As DNA, the CDR3 is TGTGCCAGCAGCTTAAAAGCTAGCATTGTTCCAGATACGCAGTATTTT.

The genes are TRBV6-1 and TRBJ2-7; D gene uncertain. The CDR3 is made up of 12 amino acids. V lost 6 bases and J 3 bases, leaving 9 bases between the germline ends. From germline, CDR1 is MNHNS and CDR2 SASEGT. CDR3 residues: CASSETRYEQYF. The DNA of the CDR3 is TGTGCCAGCAGCGAGACCCGCTACGAGCAGTACTTC.

This clonotype was counted only a few times. The chain employs TRBV20-1 and TRBJ2-1; 9 bases are shared with TRBD2. The CDR3 covers 16 residues. With V trimmed by 6 bases and J by 8 bases, 17 bases remained unmatched. Germline assignment: CDR1 DFQATT and CDR2 SNEGSKA (reference sequence). The CDR3 protein is CSAYPRPGGGGDEQFF. CDR3 bases: TGCAGTGCGTATCCCCGACCTGGCGGGGGGGGAGATGAGCAGTTCTTC.

V gene TRBV28 combines with J gene TRBJ1-5, with D unresolved. Deletions cut 7 bases from V and 5 bases from J, with 12 bases between. Germline V CDR1 and CDR2: MDHEN, SYDVKM. The CDR3 length is 13 residues. The CDR3 region has the DNA TGTGCCAGCAATGGACGGTGGGATCAGCCCCAGCATTTT. Encoded protein: CASNGRWDQPQHF.

This clonotype was observed a handful of times. The chain recombines TRBV11-2 with TRBJ2-5, with TRBD2 matching 7 bases. This CDR3 region has 15 residues. V trimming: 3 bases; J trimming: 0 bases; junction bases outside the gene matches: 4. Germline V gene sequence: CDR1 SGHAT, CDR2 FQNNGV. Here the CDR3 DNA reads TGTGCCAGCAGCTTCCAAGGGAGGGACCAAGAGACCCAGTACTTC. As protein: CASSFQGRDQETQYF.

The table lists this clonotype with many counts. The chain links TRBV7-2 to TRBJ2-5; TRBD2 might be the D (6 bases). The CDR3 has 13 amino acids. Between the trimmed V and J ends, which lost 7 bases and 6 bases, there was a span of 15 bases. Per germline, CDR1 SGHTA and CDR2 FQGNSA. CDR3 sequence: CASKEGSGKTQYF. For the CDR3, the DNA is TGTGCCAGCAAGGAGGGGTCCGGAAAGACCCAGTACTTC. Full variable domain (missing parts from reference TRBV7-2 and TRBJ2-5): GAGVSQSPSNKVTEKGKDVELRCDPISGHTALYWYRQSLGQGLEFLIYFQGNSAPDKSGLPSDRFSAERTGGSVSTLTIQRTQQEDSAVYLCASKEGSGKTQYFGPGTRLLVL.

This clonotype came up once. The chain has TRBV28 and TRBJ1-2; a weak D match, TRBD1 (5 bases). The CDR3 loop spans 12 amino acids. Trimming removed 8 bases at V and 4 bases at J, with 11 bases between. Germline loops: CDR1 MDHEN, CDR2 SYDVKM. For the CDR3, the DNA is TGTGCCAGCCAGACAGTCCCCTATGGCTACACCTTC. Protein: CASQTVPYGYTF.

The chain has TRBV20-1 and TRBJ2-7, with D possibly being TRBD2 (6 bases). From germline, CDR1 is DFQATT and CDR2 SNEGSKA (reference sequence). The CDR3 extends over 14 amino acids. Trimming shortened V by 6 bases and J by 2 bases, and 17 bases separated the two germline ends. The CDR3 protein is CSAPWDSGTYEQYF. The CDR3 DNA reads as TGCAGTGCACCCTGGGATAGCGGAACCTACGAGCAGTACTTC.

The genes are TRBV7-2 and TRBJ1-1; D is ambiguous. The CDR3 runs 13 residues. The V end lost 5 bases, the J end lost 4 bases, and 11 bases lay between the germline ends. Germline CDR1 reads SGHTA; CDR2 reads FQGNSA. CDR3 nucleotides: TGTGCCAGCAGCCGTCGGGGTAGCACTGAAGCTTTCTTT. Translation: CASSRRGSTEAFF.

This chain connects TRBV6-1 to TRBJ2-4, with D unclear. Near its end, the DNA agrees better with TRBJ2-7, so the J call may be wrong. This CDR3 contains 12 residues. Germline CDR1 reads MNHNS; CDR2 reads SASEGT. CDR3 in DNA: TGTGCCAGCAGTGATGGGCAGTACGAGCAGTACTTC. It codes for CASSDGQYEQYF.

This clonotype has only a few counts. The rearrangement uses TRBV7-9 and TRBJ1-5; weak D call: TRBD1 (5 bases). Germline values: CDR1 SEHNR, CDR2 FQNEAQ (reference sequence). This CDR3 has 17 residues. Deletions cut 0 bases from V and 3 bases from J, with 15 bases between. Here the CDR3 reads CASSLAGSGINNQPQHF. The CDR3 coding sequence is TGTGCCAGCAGCTTAGCCGGGTCAGGGATTAACAATCAGCCCCAGCATTTT.

As to this clonotype: Possible read error: a much larger clone is one base away. CDR3 residues: CASSPVGAGLSYEQYF. The CDR3 DNA sequence: TGTGCCAGCAGCCCAGTGGGGGCTGGACTTAGCTACGAGCAGTACTTC. The chain couples TRBV16 to TRBJ2-7; possibly TRBD1 for D (6 bases). Germline CDR1 KGHSY, CDR2 FQNENV. The CDR3 is 16 amino acids. Deletions cut 4 bases from V and 3 bases from J, with 19 bases between.

This clonotype came up a few times. The chain employs TRBV29-1 and TRBJ2-5, with TRBD2 matching over 12 bases. The CDR3 length is 14 residues. Germline lookup yields CDR1 SQVTM and CDR2 ANQGSEA. Trimming took 4 bases from V and 5 from J; bases not matched to a gene: 5. CDR3 sequence (DNA): TGCAGCGTTGCGACTAGCGGGAGCGGGGAGACCCAGTACTTC. Protein: CSVATSGSGETQYF.

The sample holds many counts of this clonotype. The genes are TRBV5-1 and TRBJ2-3; 8 nucleotides align to TRBD2. Germline V gene data show CDR1 as SGHRS and CDR2 as YFSETQ. The ends lost 0 bases at V and 0 bases at J; junction bases unmatched: 18. The CDR3 loop spans 21 amino acids. The CDR3 region has the DNA TGCGCCAGCAGCTTGGGAGTAGCTCGCGGGTTGAGCGGGGGTAGCACAGATACGCAGTATTTT. The encoded protein is CASSLGVARGLSGGSTDTQYF.

This clonotype was counted between two and nine times. V usage is TRBV20-1 and J usage is TRBJ2-4; 10 nucleotides agree with TRBD1. The last part of the DNA fits TRBJ2-7 better; the J call may be wrong. Germline V CDR1 and CDR2: DFQATT, SNEGSKA (reference sequence). The CDR3 covers 14 residues. CDR3 region: CSARLGQGNYEQYF. As DNA, the CDR3 is TGCAGTGCTAGATTGGGACAGGGGAACTACGAGCAGTACTTC.

This clonotype was observed a handful of times. The chain uses TRBV28 and TRBJ2-5; either TRBD1 or TRBD2 may supply D (5 bases each). Germline CDR1 reads MDHEN; CDR2 reads SYDVKM. Trimming took off 6 bases at V and 4 bases at J, with 18 bases between the two ends. The CDR3 is 15 amino acids. The CDR3 DNA reads as TGTGCCAGCAGGGGGGAGCGCCGAAATAGAGAGACCCAGTACTTC. This codes for CASRGERRNRETQYF.

Notes on this clonotype: This may come from a read error, since a much larger clone is one base off. This chain joins TRBV12-3 or TRBV12-4 and TRBJ1-2, with a possible D match to TRBD1 (5 bases). This CDR3 region has 11 residues. The CDR3 here is CASSTGLGHTF. Written as DNA, the CDR3 is TGTGCCAGCAGTACAGGACTTGGCCACACCTTC.

V usage is TRBV12-5 and J usage is TRBJ2-1, with unresolved D. This CDR3 is 12 amino acids long. Germline CDR1 and CDR2: LGHNT and FRNRAP. Trimming shortened V by 4 bases and J by 5 bases, and 6 bases separated the two germline ends. CDR3 nucleotides: TGTGCTAGTGGTTCTATGAACAATGAGCAGTTCTTC. Amino acids: CASGSMNNEQFF.

The V and J genes are TRBV28 and TRBJ1-4, with D unclear. Germline-derived CDR1 and CDR2 are MDHEN and SYDVKM. The V and J ends lost 2 bases and 0 bases respectively, with 10 bases between them. This CDR3 region has 16 residues. The chain's CDR3 is CASSLDIIATNEKLFF. In DNA, the CDR3 is TGTGCCAGCAGTTTAGACATCATTGCAACTAATGAAAAACTGTTTTTT.

The gene calls are TRBV2 and TRBJ2-3; 10 bases fit TRBD2. J lost 5 bases, V lost 3 bases, and 14 bases had no gene match. CDR1 is SNHLY and CDR2 is FYNNEI in the germline V gene. This CDR3 spans 18 amino acids. CDR3 residues: CASSDLISSGGREDTQYF. In DNA form, the CDR3 reads TGTGCCAGCAGTGACTTGATCAGTAGCGGGGGGCGGGAAGATACGCAGTATTTT.

The table lists this clonotype with many counts. V usage is TRBV12-3 or TRBV12-4 and J usage is TRBJ2-5, with 8 positions matching TRBD1. The CDR3 spans 13 residues. Losses at the gene ends were 5 bases for V and 11 bases for J; bases not matched to a gene: 10. In DNA form, the CDR3 reads TGTGCCAGCAGTGTCGGGGAAAGGGACAGGCAGTACTTC. Protein sequence: CASSVGERDRQYF.

This chain connects TRBV27 to TRBJ2-3; D is tentatively TRBD1 or TRBD2 (5 bases each). The length of the CDR3 is 15 residues. Germline CDR1 MNHEY, CDR2 SMNVEV (reference sequence). Trimming left V 3 bases short and J 9 bases short, with 19 bases between. The CDR3 sequence is CASSFAGTSAETQYF. The CDR3 DNA is TGTGCCAGCAGTTTTGCAGGGACCTCAGCGGAGACGCAGTATTTT.